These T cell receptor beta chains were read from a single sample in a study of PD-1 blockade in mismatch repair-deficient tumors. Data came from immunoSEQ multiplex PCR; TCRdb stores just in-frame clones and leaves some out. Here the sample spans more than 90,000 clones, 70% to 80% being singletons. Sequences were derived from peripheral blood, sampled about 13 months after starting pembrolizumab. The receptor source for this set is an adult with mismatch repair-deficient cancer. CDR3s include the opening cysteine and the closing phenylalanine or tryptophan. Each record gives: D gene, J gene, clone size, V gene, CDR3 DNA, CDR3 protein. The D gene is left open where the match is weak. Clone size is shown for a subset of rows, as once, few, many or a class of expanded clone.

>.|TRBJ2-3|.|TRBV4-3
TGCGCCAGCAGCCAGGGGCTAGCAGGAGATACGCAGTATTTT
CASSQGLAGDTQYF
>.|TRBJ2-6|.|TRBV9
TGTGCCAGCAGCCCCGCCGGGGCCAACGTCCTGACTTTC
CASSPAGANVLTF
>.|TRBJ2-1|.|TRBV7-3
TGTGCCAGCAGCTGGAACTCCTACAATGAGCAGTTCTTC
CASSWNSYNEQFF
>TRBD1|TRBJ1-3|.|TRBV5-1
TGCGCCAGCAGTCCTTCGTCAGGGACAGGGGCAGGAAACACCATATATTTT
CASSPSSGTGAGNTIYF
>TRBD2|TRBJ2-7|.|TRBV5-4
TGTGCCAGCACGGTAGCGGGAGGGCCTACCTACGAGCAGTACTTC
CASTVAGGPTYEQYF
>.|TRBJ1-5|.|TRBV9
TGTGCCAGCAGCGTAGAATGGGACACCAATCAGCCCCAGCATTTT
CASSVEWDTNQPQHF
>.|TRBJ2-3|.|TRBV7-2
TGTGCCAGCAGCCCGCGGAGCGGTTCTAGCACAGATACGCAGTATTTT
CASSPRSGSSTDTQYF
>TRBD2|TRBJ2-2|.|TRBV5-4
TGTGCCAGCACCATAGCGGGGGGGGGCACCGGGGAGCTGTTTTTT
CASTIAGGGTGELFF
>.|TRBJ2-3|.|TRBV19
TGTGCCAGTAGTATGGGCAGAACAGATACGCAGTATTTT
CASSMGRTDTQYF
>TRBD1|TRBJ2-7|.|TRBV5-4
TGTGCCAGCAGTTTTGACGGGACAGCCGTCTACGAGCAGTACTTC
CASSFDGTAVYEQYF
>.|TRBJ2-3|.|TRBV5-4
TGTGCCAGCAGCTTGGCAGCATTGGGGGATACGCAGTATTTT
CASSLAALGDTQYF
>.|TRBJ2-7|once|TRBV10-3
TGTGCCATCAGTGAGTCTGGGGATAGCTCCTACGAGCAGTACTTC
CAISESGDSSYEQYF
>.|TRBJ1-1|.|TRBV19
TGTGCCAGTAGTACCCGACAGGCGTCTGTTACTGAAGCTTTCTTT
CASSTRQASVTEAFF
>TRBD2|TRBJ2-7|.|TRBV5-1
TGCGCCAGCAGCCCCGGGGGGAGTATCTACGAGCAGTACTTC
CASSPGGSIYEQYF
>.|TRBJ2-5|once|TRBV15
TGTGCCACCAGCAGAGATAGGGGCAGGGGGAGGGAGACCCAGTACTTC
CATSRDRGRGRETQYF
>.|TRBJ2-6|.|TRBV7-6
TGTGCCAGCAGCTCAGCACCTCTACTATCTGGGGCCAACGTCCTGACTTTC
CASSSAPLLSGANVLTF
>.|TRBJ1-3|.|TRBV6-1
TGTGCCAGCGCCGGAACTGGAAACACCATATATTTT
CASAGTGNTIYF
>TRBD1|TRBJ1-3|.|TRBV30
TGTGCCTGGGCTTACAGGACAGGAGGAAACACCATATATTTT
CAWAYRTGGNTIYF
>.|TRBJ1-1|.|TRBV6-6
TGTGCCAGCAGTTACGGGCACACTGAAGCTTTCTTT
CASSYGHTEAFF
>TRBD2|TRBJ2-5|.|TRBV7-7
TGTGCTAGCAGCTCGGGACTAGCGGGAGTTGAGACCCAGTACTTC
CASSSGLAGVETQYF
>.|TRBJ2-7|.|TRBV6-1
TGTGCCAGCAGTGTAGGACTCGCCTACGAGCAGTACTTC
CASSVGLAYEQYF
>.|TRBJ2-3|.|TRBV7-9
TGTGCCAGCAGCACCCCCCTCCTAAACCCCTCAGATACGCAGTATTTT
CASSTPLLNPSDTQYF
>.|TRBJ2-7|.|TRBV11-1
TGTGCCAGCAGCTCTCAGGGCCCCTACGAGCAGTACTTC
CASSSQGPYEQYF
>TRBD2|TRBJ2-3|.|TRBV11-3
TGTGCCAGCAGCGGATCGACTAGCGGGGTTGTCCTTTCTAGCACAGATACGCAGTATTTT
CASSGSTSGVVLSSTDTQYF
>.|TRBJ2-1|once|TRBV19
TGTGCCAGTAGTTTACATAGCGGTGCCCCCAACAATGAGCAGTTCTTC
CASSLHSGAPNNEQFF
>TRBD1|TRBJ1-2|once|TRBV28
TGTGCCAGTTTCGAGAGGGGACAGACATATGGCTACACCTTC
CASFERGQTYGYTF
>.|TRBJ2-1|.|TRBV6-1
TGTGCCAGCGCGTGGGAGCGGAGCAATGAGCAGTTCTTC
CASAWERSNEQFF
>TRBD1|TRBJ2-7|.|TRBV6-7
TGTGCCAGCAGTTACTCGTCGACAGGGGGGAACCAGTACTTC
CASSYSSTGGNQYF
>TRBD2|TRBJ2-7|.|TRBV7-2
TGTGCCAGCAGCTTAGAAGCTAGCGGGAGTTTCTCCTACGAGCAGTACTTC
CASSLEASGSFSYEQYF